This TCR beta chain originates from a study of control samples from healthy donors and cancer patients. CDR3 size: 15 residues. The J segment lost 6 bases and the V segment lost 10 bases, leaving 16 bases of the junction unmatched. Germline-derived CDR1 and CDR2 are MNHEY and SVGAGI. The assay was immunoSEQ multiplex PCR, and TCRdb's table has in-frame clones only and misses some. The data show about 110,000 clones, about 80% seen once. The V gene is TRBV6-5, the J gene TRBJ2-7; 9 nucleotides match TRBD1. The receptor was isolated from a man aged 18 to 35 in good health. The sequenced sample was blood. In nucleotides, the CDR3 is TGTGCCATTGCCACTCCGGGACAGGGTTCCCGCGAGCAGTACGTC. Amino acid sequence: CAIATPGQGSREQYV.